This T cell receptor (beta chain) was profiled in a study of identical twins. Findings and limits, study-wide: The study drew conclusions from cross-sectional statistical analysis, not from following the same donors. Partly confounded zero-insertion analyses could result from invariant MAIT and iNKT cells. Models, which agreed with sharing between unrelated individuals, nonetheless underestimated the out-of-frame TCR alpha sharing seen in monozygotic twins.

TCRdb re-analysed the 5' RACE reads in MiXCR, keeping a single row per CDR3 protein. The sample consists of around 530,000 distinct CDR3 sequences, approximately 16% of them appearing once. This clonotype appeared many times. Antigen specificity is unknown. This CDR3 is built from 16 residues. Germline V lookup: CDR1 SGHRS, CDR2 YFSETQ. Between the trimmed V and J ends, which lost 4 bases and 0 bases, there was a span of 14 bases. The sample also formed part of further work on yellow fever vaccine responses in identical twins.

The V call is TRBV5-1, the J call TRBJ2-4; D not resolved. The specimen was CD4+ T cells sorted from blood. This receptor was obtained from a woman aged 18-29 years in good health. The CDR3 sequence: CASSAGSSIAKNIQYF. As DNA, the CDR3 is TGCGCCAGCAGCGCCGGCTCGAGCATAGCCAAAAACATTCAGTACTTC.